This is a list of T cell receptor beta chains from one sample in a study of blood T cell repertoires in COVID-19. Assay used: immunoSEQ multiplex PCR; TCRdb lists only in-frame clones, some missing. This sample has some 140,000 clones, with 84% found just once. The specimen sequenced was PBMCs or T cells enriched from blood (not recorded which). The source is a man aged 40-49 years with acute COVID-19. Each CDR3 is given with its conserved first and last residue. The D gene is left open where the match is weak. Some rows have no size entry. The others give once, few or many, or a class for an expanded clone.

j_call d_call v_call clone_size cdr3_nt cdr3_aa
TRBJ2-1 TRBD2 TRBV7-9 once TGTGCCAGCAGCTCGGGACTAGCCAACAATGAGCAGTTCTTC CASSSGLANNEQFF
TRBJ2-7 TRBD1 TRBV10-1 few TGCGCCAGCAGTGATTTGGACAGGGTTGGCGAGCAGTACTTC CASSDLDRVGEQYF
TRBJ1-2 . TRBV5-4 . TGTGCCAGCAGCTTGGGCACAGGGTGGCGATATGGCTACACCTTC CASSLGTGWRYGYTF
TRBJ1-5 . TRBV19 . TGTGCCAGTAGTAGGACCTCAACAGGGCCTAGCAATCAGCCCCAGCATTTT CASSRTSTGPSNQPQHF
TRBJ2-1 . TRBV5-1 . TGCGCCAGCAGCTTGGAAGAGGCGGGGATCAATGAGCAGTTCTTC CASSLEEAGINEQFF
TRBJ1-2 . TRBV5-6 . TGTGCCAGCAGCAGCCAAACAGCTCTCTATGGCTACACCTTC CASSSQTALYGYTF
TRBJ2-3 . TRBV5-3 . TGTGCCAGTCGTAGGGGGAGCAGCACAGATACGCAGTATTTT CASRRGSSTDTQYF
TRBJ1-2 . TRBV12-3/TRBV12-4 . TGTGCCAGCAGTCCACAGGGAAAGGGCGGCTACACCTTC CASSPQGKGGYTF
TRBJ2-7 . TRBV3-1/TRBV3-2 . TGTGCCAGCAGCCAGGGGCCCATCTCCTACGAGCAGTACTTC CASSQGPISYEQYF
TRBJ2-2 TRBD2 TRBV11-2 once TGTGCCAGCAGCGGTGCGGGAGCGAACACCGGGGAGCTGTTTTTT CASSGAGANTGELFF
TRBJ2-7 . TRBV29-1 . TGCAGCGTGGGAGTTGAGGGCCACGAGCAGTACTTC CSVGVEGHEQYF
TRBJ2-2 . TRBV19 once TGTGCCAGTAGTGAAACGACAGGGAGGTCGAGCAGGTTTCCCGGGGAGCTGTTTTTT CASSETTGRSSRFPGELFF
TRBJ1-5 . TRBV11-2 . TGTGCCAGCAGCTTAGGCGGCAGGGTGGATCAGCCCCAGCATTTT CASSLGGRVDQPQHF
TRBJ1-5 . TRBV6-5 . TGTGCCAGCAGTTACGGCAGCAATCAGCCCCAGCATTTT CASSYGSNQPQHF
TRBJ1-2 . TRBV4-1 . TGCGCCAGCAGCCAAGAACGGGAGATCTATGGCTACACCTTC CASSQEREIYGYTF
TRBJ1-6 . TRBV10-2 . TGCGCCAGCAGTGAGAGGAGCCAGGGTTCTTCACCCCTCCACTTT CASSERSQGSSPLHF
TRBJ1-2 . TRBV7-2 . TGTGCCAGCAGCTTACCCGGCAGGGTCTATGGCTACACCTTC CASSLPGRVYGYTF
TRBJ1-2 TRBD1 TRBV3-1/TRBV3-2 . TGTGCCAGCAGCCAAATGACAGGGCCGACTAACTATGGCTACACCTTC CASSQMTGPTNYGYTF
TRBJ2-3 TRBD2 TRBV28 . TGTGCCAGCAGTTCGTCTAGCGGACTCTTCACAGATACGCAGTATTTT CASSSSSGLFTDTQYF
TRBJ2-7 . TRBV6-2/TRBV6-3 . TGTGCCAGCAGTCGACAGTACGAGCAGTACTTC CASSRQYEQYF
TRBJ2-1 . TRBV7-6 . TGTGCCAGCAGCCTCCTGTACAATGAGCAGTTCTTC CASSLLYNEQFF
TRBJ1-5 . TRBV19 . TGTGCCAGTAGTATATCCCCGCAGGGTTTGGATCAGCCCCAGCATTTT CASSISPQGLDQPQHF
TRBJ2-1 . TRBV4-3 . TGCGCCAGCAGCCATCGAAGGAGTCTCGCCTACAATGAGCAGTTCTTC CASSHRRSLAYNEQFF
TRBJ2-2 TRBD2 TRBV15 . TGTGCCACCAGCAGAGGAGGAGTGTCTAGCGGTAACACCGGGGAGCTGTTTTTT CATSRGGVSSGNTGELFF
TRBJ1-2 . TRBV28 . TGTGCCAGCAGGAACTCGGGTTATGGCTACACCTTC CASRNSGYGYTF
TRBJ2-1 TRBD2 TRBV12-3/TRBV12-4 . TGTGCCAGCACCGTAGCGGGGTACAATGAGCAGTTCTTC CASTVAGYNEQFF
TRBJ1-2 TRBD1 TRBV5-4 . TGTGCCAGCACTTTGACAGGGGGCCTTGGCTACACCTTC CASTLTGGLGYTF
TRBJ1-5 . TRBV7-9 . TGTGCCAGCAGCTTATCAGGCAATCAGCCCCAGCATTTT CASSLSGNQPQHF
TRBJ2-2 TRBD1 TRBV19 . TGTGCCAGTAGTATAGAGACAGGGGTGGTCGGGGAGCTGTTTTTT CASSIETGVVGELFF
TRBJ1-5 . TRBV7-8 few TGTGCCAGCAGCCCTAGCGGACAGCCCCAGCATTTT CASSPSGQPQHF
TRBJ2-7 . TRBV7-8 . TGTGCCAGCAGCCCCTGGGCGCGGGACGAGCAGTACTTC CASSPWARDEQYF
TRBJ2-7 . TRBV19 once TGTGCCAGTAAACAATCGGACTGGCGCTCCTACGAGCAGTACTTC CASKQSDWRSYEQYF